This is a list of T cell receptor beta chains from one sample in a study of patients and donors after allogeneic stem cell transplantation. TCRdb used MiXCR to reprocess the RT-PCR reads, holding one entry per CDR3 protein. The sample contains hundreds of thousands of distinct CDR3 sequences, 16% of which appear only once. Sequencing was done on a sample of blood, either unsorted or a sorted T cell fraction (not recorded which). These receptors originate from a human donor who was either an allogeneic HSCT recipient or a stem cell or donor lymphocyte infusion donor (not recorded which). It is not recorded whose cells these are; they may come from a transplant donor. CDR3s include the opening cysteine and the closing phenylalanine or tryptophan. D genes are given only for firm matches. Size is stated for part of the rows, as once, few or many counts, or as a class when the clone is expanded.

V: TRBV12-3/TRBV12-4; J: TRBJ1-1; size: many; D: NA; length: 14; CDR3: CASSRGPPDTEAFF; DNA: TGTGCCAGCAGTCGAGGGCCCCCAGACACTGAAGCTTTCTTT
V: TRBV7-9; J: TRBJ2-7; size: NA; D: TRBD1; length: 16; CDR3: CASSPHPGQGWYEQYF; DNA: TGTGCCAGCAGCCCTCACCCGGGACAGGGGTGGTACGAGCAGTACTTC
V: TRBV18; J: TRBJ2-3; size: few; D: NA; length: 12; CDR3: CASSTDADTQYF; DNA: TGTGCCAGCTCAACCGACGCAGATACGCAGTATTTT
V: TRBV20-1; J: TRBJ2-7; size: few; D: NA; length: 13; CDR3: CSAREGSQYEQYF; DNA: TGCAGTGCTAGAGAAGGGTCCCAGTACGAGCAGTACTTC
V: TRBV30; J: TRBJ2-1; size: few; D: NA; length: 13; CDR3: CAWRQGTYNEQFF; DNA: TGTGCCTGGAGGCAGGGGACCTACAATGAGCAGTTCTTC
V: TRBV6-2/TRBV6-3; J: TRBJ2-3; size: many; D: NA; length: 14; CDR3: CASSSLGSTDTQYF; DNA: TGTGCCAGCAGTTCCCTGGGTTCCACAGATACGCAGTATTTT
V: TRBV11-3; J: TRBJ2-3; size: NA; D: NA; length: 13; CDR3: CATEGPRTDTQYF; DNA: TGTGCCACCGAGGGGCCTCGCACAGATACGCAGTATTTT
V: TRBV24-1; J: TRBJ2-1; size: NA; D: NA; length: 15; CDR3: CATSEPGGRPREQFF; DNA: TGTGCCACCAGTGAACCTGGGGGACGGCCGCGTGAGCAGTTCTTC
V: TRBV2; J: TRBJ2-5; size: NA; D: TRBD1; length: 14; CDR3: CASIPGQGWETQYF; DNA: TGTGCCAGCATTCCTGGACAGGGTTGGGAGACCCAGTACTTC
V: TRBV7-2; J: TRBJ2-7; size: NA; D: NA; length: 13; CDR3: CASSWIVSNEQYF; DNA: TGTGCCAGCAGCTGGATCGTTAGCAACGAGCAGTACTTC
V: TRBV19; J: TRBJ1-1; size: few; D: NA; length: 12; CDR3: CASSRGHTEAFF; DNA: TGTGCCAGTAGTAGGGGTCACACTGAAGCTTTCTTT
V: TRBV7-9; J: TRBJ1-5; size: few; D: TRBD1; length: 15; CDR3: CASSYGQGPDQPQHF; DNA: TGTGCCAGCAGCTACGGACAGGGTCCGGATCAGCCCCAGCATTTT
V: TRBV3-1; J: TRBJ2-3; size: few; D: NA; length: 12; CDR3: CASSQSGDTQYF; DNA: TGTGCCAGCAGCCAATCGGGAGATACGCAGTATTTT
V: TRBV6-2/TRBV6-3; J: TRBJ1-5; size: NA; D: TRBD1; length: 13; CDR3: CASSWTGQQPQHF; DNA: TGTGCCAGCAGTTGGACAGGGCAGCAGCCCCAGCATTTT
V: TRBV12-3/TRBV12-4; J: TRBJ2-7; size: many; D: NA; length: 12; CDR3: CASSSSPYEQYF; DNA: NA
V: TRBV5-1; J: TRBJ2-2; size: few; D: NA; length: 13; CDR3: CASSFLGDGELFF; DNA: TGCGCCAGCAGCTTCTTGGGAGACGGGGAGCTGTTTTTT
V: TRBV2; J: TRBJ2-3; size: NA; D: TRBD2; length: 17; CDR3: CASSEWASGELEDTQYF; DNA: TGTGCCAGCAGTGAATGGGCTAGCGGGGAGTTGGAGGATACGCAGTATTTT
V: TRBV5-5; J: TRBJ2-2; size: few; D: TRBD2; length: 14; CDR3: CASRSGGATGELFF; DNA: TGTGCCAGCCGGAGCGGGGGGGCGACCGGGGAGCTGTTTTTT
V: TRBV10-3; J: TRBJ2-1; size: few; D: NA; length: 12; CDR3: CAISPGHTEQFF; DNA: TGTGCCATCAGCCCGGGACACACTGAGCAGTTCTTC
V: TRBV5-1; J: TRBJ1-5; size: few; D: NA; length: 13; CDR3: CASRAGANQPQHF; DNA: TGCGCCAGTCGGGCAGGGGCAAATCAGCCCCAGCATTTT
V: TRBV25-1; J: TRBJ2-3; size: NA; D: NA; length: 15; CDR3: CASSEFRTETDTQYF; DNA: TGTGCCAGCAGTGAATTTAGGACAGAAACAGATACGCAGTATTTT
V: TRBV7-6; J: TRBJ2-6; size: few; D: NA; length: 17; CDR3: CASSYLGRGSGANVLTF; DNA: TGTGCCAGCAGCTATCTGGGGCGGGGCTCTGGGGCCAACGTCCTGACTTTC
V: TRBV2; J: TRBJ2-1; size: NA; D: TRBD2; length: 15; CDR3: CASSASGNYYNEQFF; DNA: TGTGCCAGCAGCGCTAGCGGGAACTACTACAATGAGCAGTTCTTC
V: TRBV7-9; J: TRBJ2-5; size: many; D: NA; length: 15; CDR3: CASSLRLAAQETQYF; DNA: TGTGCCAGCAGCCTCCGATTAGCGGCCCAAGAGACCCAGTACTTC
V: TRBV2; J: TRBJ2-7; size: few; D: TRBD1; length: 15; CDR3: CASSGAGTGDYEQYF; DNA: TGTGCCAGCAGCGGAGCCGGGACAGGGGACTACGAGCAGTACTTC
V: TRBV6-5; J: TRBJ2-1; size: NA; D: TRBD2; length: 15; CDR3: CASSYSRGGSNEQFF; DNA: TGTGCCAGCAGTTACTCTCGCGGGGGATCGAATGAGCAGTTCTTC
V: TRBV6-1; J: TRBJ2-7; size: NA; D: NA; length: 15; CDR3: CASRAGTHLSYEQYF; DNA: TGTGCCAGCAGGGCAGGGACTCACCTCTCCTACGAGCAGTACTTC
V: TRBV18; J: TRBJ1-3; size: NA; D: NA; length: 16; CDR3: CASSPMIRSSGNTIYF; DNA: TGTGCCAGCTCACCAATGATCCGAAGCTCTGGAAACACCATATATTTT
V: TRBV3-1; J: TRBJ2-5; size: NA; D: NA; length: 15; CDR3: CASSQNSQGWGTQYF; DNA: TGTGCCAGCAGCCAAAACTCCCAGGGGTGGGGGACCCAGTACTTC
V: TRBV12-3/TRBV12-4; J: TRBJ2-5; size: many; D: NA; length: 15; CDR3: CASSLNHASTRTQYF; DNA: TGTGCCAGCAGTTTAAACCACGCTTCGACAAGGACCCAGTACTTC
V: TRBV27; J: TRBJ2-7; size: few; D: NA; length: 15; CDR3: CASSLSSRGLSEQYF; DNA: TGTGCCAGCAGTTTATCTAGCAGGGGCCTAAGCGAGCAGTACTTC
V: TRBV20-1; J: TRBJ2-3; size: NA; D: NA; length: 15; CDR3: CSARDRRGTTDTQYF; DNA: TGCAGTGCTAGAGATCGTCGGGGGACCACAGATACGCAGTATTTT
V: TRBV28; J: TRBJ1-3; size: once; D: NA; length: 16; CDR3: CASSFASLQAGNTIYF; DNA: TGTGCCAGCAGTTTCGCCTCTTTACAAGCTGGAAACACCATATATTTT
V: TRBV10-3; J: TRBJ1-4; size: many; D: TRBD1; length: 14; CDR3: CAISPDRGREKLFF; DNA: TGTGCCATCAGTCCGGACAGGGGGCGTGAAAAACTGTTTTTT
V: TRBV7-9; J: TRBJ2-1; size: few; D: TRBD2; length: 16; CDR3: CASSFSGSPTYNEQFF; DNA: TGTGCCAGCAGCTTTAGCGGGAGCCCTACCTACAATGAGCAGTTCTTC
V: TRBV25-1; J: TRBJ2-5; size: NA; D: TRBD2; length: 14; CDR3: CASSSHGGALTQYF; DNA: TGTGCCAGCAGTTCTCACGGGGGGGCCTTGACCCAGTACTTC
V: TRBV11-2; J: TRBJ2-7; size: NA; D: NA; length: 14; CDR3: CASSVQGMGYEQYF; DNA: TGTGCCAGCAGCGTCCAGGGGATGGGTTACGAGCAGTACTTC
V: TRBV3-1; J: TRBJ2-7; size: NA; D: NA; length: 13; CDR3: CASSQDRRGEQYF; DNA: TGTGCCAGCAGCCAAGATCGGAGGGGTGAGCAGTACTTC
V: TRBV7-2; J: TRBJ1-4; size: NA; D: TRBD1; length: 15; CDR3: CASSRDRARNEKLFF; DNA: TGTGCCAGCAGCCGAGACAGGGCGCGGAATGAAAAACTGTTTTTT
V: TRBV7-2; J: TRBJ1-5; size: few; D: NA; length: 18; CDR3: CASSLAPGIQPSNQPQHF; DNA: TGTGCCAGCAGCTTAGCGCCGGGGATCCAGCCTAGCAATCAGCCCCAGCATTTT
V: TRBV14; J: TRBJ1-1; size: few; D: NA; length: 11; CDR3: CASSQGPVGFF; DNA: TGTGCCAGCAGTCAAGGCCCCGTTGGTTTCTTT
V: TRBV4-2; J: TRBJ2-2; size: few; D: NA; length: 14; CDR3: CASTGLSNTGELFF; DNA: TGTGCCAGCACTGGACTGTCGAACACCGGGGAGCTGTTTTTT
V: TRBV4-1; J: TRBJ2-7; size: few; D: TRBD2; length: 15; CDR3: CASSQVGLAPYEQYF; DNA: TGCGCCAGCAGCCAAGTGGGACTAGCCCCCTACGAGCAGTACTTC
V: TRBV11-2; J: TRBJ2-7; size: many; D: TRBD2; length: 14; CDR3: CASSESGTSYEQYF; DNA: TGTGCCAGCAGCGAATCCGGGACTAGCTACGAGCAGTACTTC
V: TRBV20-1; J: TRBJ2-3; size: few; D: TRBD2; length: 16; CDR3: CSARDLASGRTDTQYF; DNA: TGCAGTGCTAGAGATCTGGCTAGCGGCCGCACAGATACGCAGTATTTT
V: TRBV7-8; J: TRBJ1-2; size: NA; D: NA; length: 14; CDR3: CASSSWTGNYGYTF; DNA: TGTGCCAGCAGCTCCTGGACGGGGAACTATGGCTACACCTTC